This TCR beta chain is drawn from a study of T cell responses to AZD1222 COVID-19 vaccine. This clone was seen just once. The target antigen is unknown. Profiled with immunoSEQ multiplex PCR; TCRdb holds only in-frame clones, not every one. The table lists approximately 130,000 clones, around nine tenths of them singletons. Study-level results: Seropositive status at baseline applied to only a handful of AZD1222 recipients. No day 14 peak samples; only post-peak repertoires were characterized. Spike-specific TCR breadth and depth rose after two AZD1222 doses.

CDR1 and CDR2 from the germline V gene are SNHLY and FYNNEI. The CDR3 extends over 18 amino acids. The V gene lost 4 bases and the J gene lost 5 bases, with 26 bases spanning the gap. The chain employs TRBV2 and TRBJ1-1; tentatively, D is TRBD1 (5 bases). The sample in question was peripheral blood, obtained 28 days after the second AZD1222 dose. The sequence was collected from an adult who received the AZD1222 COVID-19 vaccine. The CDR3 reads CASSGGTGDAVWKTEAFF. CDR3 bases: TGTGCCAGCAGTGGAGGGACGGGCGATGCCGTATGGAAGACTGAAGCTTTCTTT.